This entry is about one TCR beta chain. TCRdb keeps only in-frame clones here, not all; method: immunoSEQ multiplex PCR. The profile covers 150,000 to 200,000 clones, with 87% appearing a single time and around 1.3% taken by the ten largest. Categorization into cohorts depended on clinical history that participants reported. This record comes from a study of blood T cell repertoires in COVID-19. Study-level information: The samples span acute and convalescent COVID-19 from the United States, Italy and Spain.

Germline-derived CDR1 and CDR2 are MNHEY and SVGAGI. Between the trimmed V and J ends, which lost 3 bases and 7 bases, there was a span of 12 bases. CDR3 size: 14 residues. The TCR originated in a human donor with acute COVID-19. The donor label of this sample is uncertain. The V and J genes are TRBV6-5 and TRBJ1-4, with D possibly matching TRBD1 (5 bases). The sample comprised PBMCs or T cells enriched from blood (not recorded which). The DNA of the CDR3 is TGTGCCAGCAGTTATGGGGTCGGGGGTGAAAAACTGTTTTTT. Residues: CASSYGVGGEKLFF.